What follows is one T cell receptor (beta chain) and its context. The PCR contained 60 Vbeta and 13 Jbeta primers. TCRdb's copy holds only in-frame clones and misses some; the assay was immunoSEQ multiplex PCR. The sample consists of around 100,000 clones, around three quarters of them appearing once. The V and J ends lost 8 bases and 9 bases, in that order; junction bases with no gene match: 9. Germline CDR1 MDHEN, CDR2 SYDVKM. The CDR3 has 15 amino acids. This sample is drawn from a study of cytomegalovirus exposure and HLA in healthy donors. Sample: PBMCs. The chain is built from TRBV28 and TRBJ2-1; 14 bases are a match to TRBD2. This TCR derives from a woman between 18 and 30 years old in good health and CMV-seropositive. In DNA form, the CDR3 reads TGTGCCAGCCGAATGGGACTAGCGGGAGTTGGTGAGCAGTTCTTC. Encoded protein: CASRMGLAGVGEQFF.